This is a list of T cell receptor beta chains from one sample in a study of T-cell reconstitution after alpha-beta-depleted transplantation in children. TCRdb fed the PCR reads into MiXCR, producing one record per CDR3 protein. Of over 550,000 distinct CDR3 sequences in the sample, about 10% were seen once. The source was PBMCs from the stem cell graft donor, collected from the stem cell graft. The receptors shown here come from a human donor who donated a stem cell graft to a child with acute myeloid leukemia. Each CDR3 is given with its conserved first and last residue. D genes are given only for firm matches. Clone size is not always given. Where it is, it says once, few, many or a class for expanded clones.

clone size	CDR3 length	V gene	J gene	D gene	CDR3 DNA	CDR3 protein
.	14	TRBV25-1	TRBJ2-3	TRBD1	TGTGCCAGCAGTGTAAGGCAGGGGGCAGATACGCAGTATTTT	CASSVRQGADTQYF
.	15	TRBV27	TRBJ2-3	.	TGTGCCAGCAGTTTCCTAGACAGGTCTACAGATACGCAGTATTTT	CASSFLDRSTDTQYF
many	12	TRBV29-1	TRBJ1-1	.	TGCAGCGCCGACAGTGCCAACACTGAAGCTTTCTTT	CSADSANTEAFF
few	16	TRBV20-1	TRBJ2-3	TRBD2	TGCAGTGCTAGAGATACGGCTAGCGGGAACGTAGATACGCAGTATTTT	CSARDTASGNVDTQYF
few	15	TRBV5-1	TRBJ2-7	TRBD1	TGCGCCAGCAGCTTGGGTGGACAGGGAGCTTACGAGCAGTACTTC	CASSLGGQGAYEQYF
.	13	TRBV29-1	TRBJ2-2	.	TGCAGCGTTGTCGGACTACTCACCGGGGAGCTGTTTTTT	CSVVGLLTGELFF
many	16	TRBV5-1	TRBJ1-6	TRBD1	TGCGCCAGCAGTCCCGGGACAGGGGCCCATAATTCACCCCTCCACTTT	CASSPGTGAHNSPLHF
.	12	TRBV6-2/TRBV6-3	TRBJ2-5	.	TGTGCCAGCAGTAACCCACGGGAGACCCAGTACTTC	CASSNPRETQYF
many	16	TRBV29-1	TRBJ2-1	.	TGCAGCGTTGAAGAACCCTTCCTCGGATCGGACAATGAGCAGTTCTTC	CSVEEPFLGSDNEQFF
.	14	TRBV7-9	TRBJ1-4	.	TGTGCCAGCAGCTTCCGACAGGAAAATGAAAAACTGTTTTTT	CASSFRQENEKLFF
.	15	TRBV7-9	TRBJ2-5	.	TGTGCCAGCAGCTTAGTTGGCAGGGGGGAGGAGACCCAGTACTTC	CASSLVGRGEETQYF
few	16	TRBV5-6	TRBJ2-7	TRBD2	TGTGCCAGCAGTTCAGGACTAGCGGGAGGTACGGGGGAGCAGTACTTC	CASSSGLAGGTGEQYF
few	18	TRBV11-2	TRBJ2-1	.	TGTGCCAGCAGCTTAGATCTGGTGGGCCAATTCTCCTACAATGAGCAGTTCTTC	CASSLDLVGQFSYNEQFF
many	14	TRBV6-5	TRBJ2-7	.	TGTGCCAGCAGTTATTCACAGGGAACCTACGAGCAGTACTTC	CASSYSQGTYEQYF
few	18	TRBV7-2	TRBJ2-1	TRBD2	TGTGCCAGCAGCTCCCGGGAGGGCGGACTTCGTCTAAAGAATGAGCAGTTCTTC	CASSSREGGLRLKNEQFF
few	15	TRBV4-3	TRBJ2-7	.	TGCGCCAGCAGCGAAGGAGCAGGGGCCTCCTACGAGCAGTACTTC	CASSEGAGASYEQYF
many	12	TRBV6-1	TRBJ2-7	.	TGTGCCAGCAGTGACCCTTCTTACGAGCAGTACTTC	CASSDPSYEQYF
many	14	TRBV2	TRBJ2-7	.	TGTGCCAGCAGTGGAGGGAGCCATGGGAAAGAGCAGTACTTC	CASSGGSHGKEQYF